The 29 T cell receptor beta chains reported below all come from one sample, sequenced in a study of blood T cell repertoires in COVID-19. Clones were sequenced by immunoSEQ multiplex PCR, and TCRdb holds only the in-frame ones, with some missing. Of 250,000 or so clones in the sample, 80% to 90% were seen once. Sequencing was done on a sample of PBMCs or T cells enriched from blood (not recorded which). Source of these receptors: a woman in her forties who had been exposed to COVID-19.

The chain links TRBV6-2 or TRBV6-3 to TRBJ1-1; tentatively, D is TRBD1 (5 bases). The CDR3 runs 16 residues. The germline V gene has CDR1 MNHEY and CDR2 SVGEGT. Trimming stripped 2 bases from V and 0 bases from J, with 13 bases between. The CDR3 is CASSYVGRTLNTEAFF. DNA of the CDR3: TGTGCCAGCAGTTACGTCGGCCGGACATTGAACACTGAAGCTTTCTTT.

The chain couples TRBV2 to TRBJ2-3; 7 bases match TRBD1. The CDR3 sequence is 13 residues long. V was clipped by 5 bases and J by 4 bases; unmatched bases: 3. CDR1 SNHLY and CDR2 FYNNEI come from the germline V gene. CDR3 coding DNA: TGTGCCAGCAGTCGGGACAGATCAGATACGCAGTATTTT. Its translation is CASSRDRSDTQYF. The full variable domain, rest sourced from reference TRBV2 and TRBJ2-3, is EPEVTQTPSHQVTQMGQEVILRCVPISNHLYFYWYRQILGQKVEFLVSFYNNEISEKSEIFDDQFSVERPDGSNFTLKIRSTKLEDSAMYFCASSRDRSDTQYFGPGTRLTVL.

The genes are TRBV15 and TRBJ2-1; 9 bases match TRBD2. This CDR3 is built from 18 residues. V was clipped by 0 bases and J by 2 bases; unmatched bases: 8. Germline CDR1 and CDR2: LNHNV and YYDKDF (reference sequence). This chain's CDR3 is CATSRDLARLAAYNEQFF. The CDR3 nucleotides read TGTGCCACCAGCAGAGATTTAGCGCGACTAGCGGCCTACAATGAGCAGTTCTTC. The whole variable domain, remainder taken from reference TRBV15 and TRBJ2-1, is DAMVIQNPRYQVTQFGKPVTLSCSQTLNHNVMYWYQQKSSQAPKLLFHYYDKDFNNEADTPDNFQSRRPNTSFCFLDIRSPGLGDTAMYLCATSRDLARLAAYNEQFFGPGTRLTVL.

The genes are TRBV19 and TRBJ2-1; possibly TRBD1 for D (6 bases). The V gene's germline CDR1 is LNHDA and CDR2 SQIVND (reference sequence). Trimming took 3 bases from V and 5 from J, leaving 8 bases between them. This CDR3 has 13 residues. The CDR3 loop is CASSINRDNEQFF. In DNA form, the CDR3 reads TGTGCCAGTAGTATTAACAGGGACAATGAGCAGTTCTTC.

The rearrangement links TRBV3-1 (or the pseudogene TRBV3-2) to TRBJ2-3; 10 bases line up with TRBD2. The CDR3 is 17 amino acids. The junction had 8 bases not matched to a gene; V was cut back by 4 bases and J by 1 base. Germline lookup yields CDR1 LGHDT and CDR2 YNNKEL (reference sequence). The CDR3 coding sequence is TGTGCCAGCAGCCTCTACTCAACTAGCGGGGGCACAGATACGCAGTATTTT. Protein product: CASSLYSTSGGTDTQYF.

The CDR3 nucleotides read TGTGCCAGCAGCTTGGCCGGATGGACTCGGCAACGCACAGATACGCAGTATTTT. It is translated as CASSLAGWTRQRTDTQYF. The chain links TRBV5-4 to TRBJ2-3; possible D gene TRBD2, 5 bases. CDR1 SGHNT and CDR2 YYREEE come from the germline V gene (reference sequence). This CDR3 is 18 amino acids long. Trimming removed 0 bases from V and 1 base from J, with 18 bases in between.

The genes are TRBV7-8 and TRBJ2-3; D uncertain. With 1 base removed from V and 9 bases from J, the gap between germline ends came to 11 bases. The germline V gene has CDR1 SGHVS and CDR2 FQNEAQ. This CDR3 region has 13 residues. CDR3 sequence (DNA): TGTGCCAGCAGCTTAGGTGGCCCCAGGACGCAGTATTTT. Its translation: CASSLGGPRTQYF.

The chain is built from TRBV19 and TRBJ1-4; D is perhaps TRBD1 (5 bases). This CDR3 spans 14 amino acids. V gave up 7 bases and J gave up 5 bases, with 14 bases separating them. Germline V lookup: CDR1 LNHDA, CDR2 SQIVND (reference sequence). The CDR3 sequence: CASTLQGGNEKLFF. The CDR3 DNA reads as TGTGCCAGTACCCTCCAGGGTGGGAATGAAAAACTGTTTTTT. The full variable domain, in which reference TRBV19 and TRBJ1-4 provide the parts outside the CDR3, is DGGITQSPKYLFRKEGQNVTLSCEQNLNHDAMYWYRQDPGQGLRLIYYSQIVNDFQKGDIAEGYSVSREKKESFPLTVTSAQKNPTAFYLCASTLQGGNEKLFFGSGTQLSVL.

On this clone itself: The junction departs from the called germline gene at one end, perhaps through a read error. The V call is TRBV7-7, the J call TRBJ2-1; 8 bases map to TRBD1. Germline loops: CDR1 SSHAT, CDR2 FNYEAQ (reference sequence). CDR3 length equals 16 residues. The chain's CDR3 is CASSLGSGGISNEQFF. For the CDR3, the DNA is TGTGCTAGCAGCTTAGGTTCAGGGGGCATATCGAATGAGCAGTTCTTC.

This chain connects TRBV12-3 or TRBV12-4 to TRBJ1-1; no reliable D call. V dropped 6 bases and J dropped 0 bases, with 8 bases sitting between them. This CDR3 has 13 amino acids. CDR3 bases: TGTGCCAGCAGGTTCCATCTGAACACTGAAGCTTTCTTT. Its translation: CASRFHLNTEAFF.

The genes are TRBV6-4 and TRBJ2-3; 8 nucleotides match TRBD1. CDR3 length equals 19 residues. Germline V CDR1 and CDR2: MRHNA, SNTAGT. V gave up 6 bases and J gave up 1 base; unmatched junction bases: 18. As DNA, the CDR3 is TGTGCCAGCAGCCGGACAGGGATTGAAGTTGGTTGGGGCACAGATACGCAGTATTTT. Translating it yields CASSRTGIEVGWGTDTQYF.

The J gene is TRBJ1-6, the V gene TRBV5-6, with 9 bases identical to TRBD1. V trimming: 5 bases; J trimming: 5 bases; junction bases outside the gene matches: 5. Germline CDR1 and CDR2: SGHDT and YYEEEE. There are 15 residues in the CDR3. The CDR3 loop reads CASSFRDRDNSPLHF. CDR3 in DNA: TGTGCCAGCAGTTTCCGGGACAGGGATAATTCACCCCTCCACTTT. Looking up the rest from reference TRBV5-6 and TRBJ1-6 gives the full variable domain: DAGVTQSPTHLIKTRGQQVTLRCSPKSGHDTVSWYQQALGQGPQFIFQYYEEEERQRGNFPDRFSGHQFPNYSSELNVNALLLGDSALYLCASSFRDRDNSPLHFGNGTRLTVT.

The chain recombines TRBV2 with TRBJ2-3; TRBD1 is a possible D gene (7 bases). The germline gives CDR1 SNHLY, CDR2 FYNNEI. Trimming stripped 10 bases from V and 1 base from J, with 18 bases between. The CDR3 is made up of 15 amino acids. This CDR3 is CATSGAGTGTDTQYF. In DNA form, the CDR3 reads TGTGCCACCTCGGGGGCCGGGACAGGCACAGATACGCAGTATTTT.

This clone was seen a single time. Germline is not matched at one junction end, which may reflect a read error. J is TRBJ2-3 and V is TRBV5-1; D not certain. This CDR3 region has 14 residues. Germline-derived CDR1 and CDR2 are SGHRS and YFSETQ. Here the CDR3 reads CASSLGQDRDTQYF. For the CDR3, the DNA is TGTGCCAGCAGCTTGGGCCAGGATCGGGATACGCAGTATTTT.

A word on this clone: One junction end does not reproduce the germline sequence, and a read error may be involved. The CDR3 sequence is CASSIPGQGNSPLHF. The CDR3 DNA reads as TGTGCCAGCAGCATCCCGGGACAGGGGAATTCACCCCTCCACTTT. The V gene is TRBV5-1, the J gene TRBJ1-6; 10 nucleotides align to TRBD1. The CDR3 extends over 15 amino acids. Looked up from germline, CDR1 is SGHRS and CDR2 is YFSETQ.

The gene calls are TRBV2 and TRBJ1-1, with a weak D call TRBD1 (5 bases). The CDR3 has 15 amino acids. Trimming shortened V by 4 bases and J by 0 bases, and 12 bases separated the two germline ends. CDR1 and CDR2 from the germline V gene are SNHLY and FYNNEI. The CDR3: CASSGGRAMNTEAFF. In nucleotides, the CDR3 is TGTGCCAGCAGTGGGGGGAGGGCTATGAACACTGAAGCTTTCTTT.

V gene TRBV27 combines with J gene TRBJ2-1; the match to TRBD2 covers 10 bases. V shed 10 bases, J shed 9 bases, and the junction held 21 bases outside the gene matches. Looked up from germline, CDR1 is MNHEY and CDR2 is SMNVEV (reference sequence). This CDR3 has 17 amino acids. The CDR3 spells CATKSRTQREGPSEQFF. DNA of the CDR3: TGTGCCACCAAATCCCGCACTCAGCGGGAGGGCCCTAGTGAGCAGTTCTTC.

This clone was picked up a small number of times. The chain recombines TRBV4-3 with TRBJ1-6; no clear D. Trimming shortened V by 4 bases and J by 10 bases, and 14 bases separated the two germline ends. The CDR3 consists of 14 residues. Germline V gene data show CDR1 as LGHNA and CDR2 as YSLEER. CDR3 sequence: CASSLGEGRSPLHF. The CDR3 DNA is TGCGCCAGCAGCCTCGGGGAGGGTCGATCACCCCTCCACTTT.

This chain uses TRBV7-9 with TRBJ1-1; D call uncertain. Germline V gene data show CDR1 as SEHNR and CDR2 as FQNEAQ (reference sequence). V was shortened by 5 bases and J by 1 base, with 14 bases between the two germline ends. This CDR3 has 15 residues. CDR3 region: CASSRPEISNTEAFF. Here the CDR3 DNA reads TGTGCCAGCAGCCGTCCGGAGATCTCGAACACTGAAGCTTTCTTT.

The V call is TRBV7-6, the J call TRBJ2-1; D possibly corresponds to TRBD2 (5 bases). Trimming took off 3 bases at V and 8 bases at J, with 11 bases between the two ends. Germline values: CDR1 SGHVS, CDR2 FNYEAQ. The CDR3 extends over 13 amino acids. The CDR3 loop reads CASSLWLADEQFF. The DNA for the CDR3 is TGTGCCAGCAGCTTGTGGCTAGCCGATGAGCAGTTCTTC.

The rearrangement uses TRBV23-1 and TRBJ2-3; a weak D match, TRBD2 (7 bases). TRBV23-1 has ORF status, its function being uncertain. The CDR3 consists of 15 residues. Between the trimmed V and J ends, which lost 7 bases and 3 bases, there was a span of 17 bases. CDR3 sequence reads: CASITPGGLTDTQYF. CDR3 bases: TGCGCCAGCATCACCCCGGGGGGCCTGACAGATACGCAGTATTTT.

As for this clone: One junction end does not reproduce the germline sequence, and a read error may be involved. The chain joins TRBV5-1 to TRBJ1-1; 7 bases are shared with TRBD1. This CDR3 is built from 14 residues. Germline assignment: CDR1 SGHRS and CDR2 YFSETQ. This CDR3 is CASSPGTVNTEAFF. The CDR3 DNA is TGTGCCAGCAGCCCCGGGACAGTGAACACTGAAGCTTTCTTT.

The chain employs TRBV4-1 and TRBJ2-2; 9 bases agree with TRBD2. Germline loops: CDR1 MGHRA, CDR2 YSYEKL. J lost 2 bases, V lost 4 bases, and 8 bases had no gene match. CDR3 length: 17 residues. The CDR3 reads CASSLWASGINTGELFF. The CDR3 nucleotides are TGCGCCAGCAGCCTATGGGCTAGCGGGATTAACACCGGGGAGCTGTTTTTT.

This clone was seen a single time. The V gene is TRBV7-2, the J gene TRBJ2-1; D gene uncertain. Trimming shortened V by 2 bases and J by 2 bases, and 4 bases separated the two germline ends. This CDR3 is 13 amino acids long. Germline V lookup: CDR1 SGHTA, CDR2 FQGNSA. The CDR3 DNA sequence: TGTGCCAGCAGCTTACGTGCCTACAATGAGCAGTTCTTC. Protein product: CASSLRAYNEQFF. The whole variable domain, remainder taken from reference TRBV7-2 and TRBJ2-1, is GAGVSQSPSNKVTEKGKDVELRCDPISGHTALYWYRQSLGQGLEFLIYFQGNSAPDKSGLPSDRFSAERTGGSVSTLTIQRTQQEDSAVYLCASSLRAYNEQFFGPGTRLTVL.

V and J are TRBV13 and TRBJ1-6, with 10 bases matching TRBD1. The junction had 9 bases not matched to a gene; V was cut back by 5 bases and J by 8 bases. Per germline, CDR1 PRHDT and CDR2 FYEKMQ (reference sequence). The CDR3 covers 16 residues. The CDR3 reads CASSPGTGTGDSPLHF. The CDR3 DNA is TGTGCCAGCAGCCCGGGCACCGGGACAGGGGATTCACCCCTCCACTTT.

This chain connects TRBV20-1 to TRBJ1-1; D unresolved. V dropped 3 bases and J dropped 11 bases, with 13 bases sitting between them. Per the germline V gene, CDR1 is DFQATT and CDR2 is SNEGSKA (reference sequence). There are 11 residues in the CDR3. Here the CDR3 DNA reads TGCAGTGCTAGCTCTCAAATACTGGCTTTCTTT. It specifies CSASSQILAFF.

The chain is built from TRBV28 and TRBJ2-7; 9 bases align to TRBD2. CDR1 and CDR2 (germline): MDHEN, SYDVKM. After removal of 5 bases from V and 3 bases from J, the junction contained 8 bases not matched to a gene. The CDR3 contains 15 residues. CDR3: CASSIGTSRFYEQYF. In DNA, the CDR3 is TGTGCCAGCAGTATCGGGACTAGCAGGTTCTACGAGCAGTACTTC.

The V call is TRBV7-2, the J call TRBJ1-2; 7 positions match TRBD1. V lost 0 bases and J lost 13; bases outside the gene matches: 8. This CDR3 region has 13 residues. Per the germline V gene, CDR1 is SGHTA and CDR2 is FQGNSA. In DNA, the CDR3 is TGTGCCAGCAGCTTAGCGCGTGAGGGGGCGGGCACCTTC. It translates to CASSLAREGAGTF.

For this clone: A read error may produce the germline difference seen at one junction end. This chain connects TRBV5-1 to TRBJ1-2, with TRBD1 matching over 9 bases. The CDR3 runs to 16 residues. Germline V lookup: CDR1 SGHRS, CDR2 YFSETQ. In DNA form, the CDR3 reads TGTGCCAGCAGCTTGGAAACCGGGACAGGGACCTATGGCTACACCTTC. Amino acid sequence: CASSLETGTGTYGYTF.